This passage covers 3 T cell receptor beta chains from one sample sequenced in a study of tumor and adjacent non-tumor tissue in lung cancer. No cell sorting was done before RNA was extracted from the tissue. TCRbeta libraries were built with three rounds of nested PCR, modified from ARM-PCR. TCRdb ran MiXCR on the multiplex PCR reads and lists one entry per CDR3 protein. This sample has 200,000 to 250,000 distinct CDR3 sequences, with over 55% found just once. The material sequenced was lung tumor tissue. Receptors originate from a man aged 60 to 69 with non-small cell lung cancer.

The rearrangement links TRBV5-1 to TRBJ1-6; 7 nucleotides line up with TRBD1. Germline trimming cut 5 bases from V and 11 bases from J; bases unmatched to any gene: 4. Looked up from germline, CDR1 is SGHRS and CDR2 is YFSETQ. This CDR3 spans 12 amino acids. The CDR3 region is CASSTGDPPLHF. As DNA, the CDR3 is TGCGCCAGCAGTACAGGGGACCCACCCCTCCACTTT.

V gene TRBV20-1 combines with J gene TRBJ2-2; D may be TRBD2 (5 bases). This CDR3 is 16 amino acids long. The V end lost 2 bases, the J end lost 11 bases, and 24 bases lay between the germline ends. Germline loops: CDR1 DFQATT, CDR2 SNEGSKA (reference sequence). This CDR3 is CSARTPRAVNSGELFF. CDR3 coding DNA: TGCAGTGCTAGAACCCCTCGGGCAGTCAACAGCGGTGAGCTGTTTTTT.

The CDR3 loop is CSAKYSGEASYEQYF. CDR3 DNA sequence: TGCAGTGCCAAATATAGCGGGGAGGCGTCCTACGAGCAGTACTTC. The chain links TRBV20-1 to TRBJ2-7; 8 nucleotides match TRBD2. This CDR3 spans 15 amino acids. The V gene's germline CDR1 is DFQATT and CDR2 SNEGSKA (reference sequence). The V segment lost 6 bases and the J segment 1 base; nucleotides outside the gene matches: 11.